This T cell receptor (beta chain) was sequenced in a study of tumor and adjacent non-tumor tissue in lung cancer. This clonotype was observed at least ten times. Its antigen is undetermined. TCRbeta libraries were built with three rounds of nested PCR, modified from ARM-PCR. TCRdb re-derived calls from the multiplex PCR reads in MiXCR, one entry per CDR3 protein. The repertoire has tens of thousands of distinct CDR3 sequences, less than 70% of them found once; the top ten carry around 17%. Unmatched junction bases numbered 7, after V lost 1 base and J lost 4 bases. The CDR3 sequence is 16 residues long. The germline V gene encodes CDR1 SGHDN and CDR2 FVKESK. This sample's RNA came from whole unsorted tissue. The normal lung tissue was taken more than 3 cm from the tumor edge. Newly diagnosed lung cancer patients had thoracic surgery in China, August–late 2014, without prior chemotherapy. Study-level points and caveats: Normal lung showed higher cumulative top 100 clone frequency than tumor.

The receptor's source is a woman in her thirties or forties with non-small cell lung cancer. The J gene is TRBJ2-1, the V gene TRBV14, with 7 bases identical to TRBD2. Specimen: distant non-tumor lung tissue. CDR3 DNA: TGTGCCAGCAGCCAAGGTTCCGGGGGAGGGTACAATGAGCAGTTCTTC. Its protein is CASSQGSGGGYNEQFF.